Listed here are 19 T cell receptor beta chains from one sample, sequenced in a study of shared T cell receptors in the human thymus. Sequencing was performed with immunoSEQ multiplex PCR; in TCRdb, only in-frame clones are kept and a portion is missing. The sample consists of roughly 710,000 clones, approximately 83% of them appearing once. The data were also submitted as part of a second study, on human thymus T cells.

Sequencing was performed on thymocytes. All receptors come from a girl less than two years old with a congenital heart defect.

The chain employs TRBV5-1 and TRBJ2-1; 8 bases match TRBD1. Germline lookup yields CDR1 SGHRS and CDR2 YFSETQ. CDR3 length: 15 amino acids. With V trimmed by 3 bases and J by 3 bases, 5 bases remained unmatched. This CDR3 is CASSSTGGIYNEQFF. CDR3 in DNA: TGCGCCAGCAGCTCAACAGGGGGGATCTACAATGAGCAGTTCTTC.

V usage is TRBV5-5 and J usage is TRBJ2-7; D possibly corresponds to TRBD2 (7 bases). The V and J ends lost 4 bases and 3 bases respectively, with 17 bases between them. The CDR3 is 15 amino acids. Germline V gives CDR1 SGHKS, CDR2 YYEKEE (reference sequence). In DNA form, the CDR3 reads TGTGCCAGCAGCCCGAGGGGGAGGGTGGACTACGAGCAGTACTTC. This translates into CASSPRGRVDYEQYF.

In this sample, this clone turned up once. This chain joins TRBV27 and TRBJ2-5, with 9 bases lining up with TRBD2. Germline CDR1 MNHEY, CDR2 SMNVEV (reference sequence). V was clipped by 6 bases and J by 5 bases; unmatched bases: 13. The CDR3 loop spans 16 amino acids. In nucleotides, the CDR3 is TGTGCCAGCAGCCTCGGGGGACTAGCTGTCGTGGAGACCCAGTACTTC. Its translation: CASSLGGLAVVETQYF.

The table lists this clone with a few counts. The genes are TRBV2 and TRBJ2-2, with 9 positions matching TRBD1. CDR1 is SNHLY and CDR2 is FYNNEI in the germline V gene. The CDR3 is 16 amino acids. V shed 1 base, J shed 5 bases, and the junction held 5 bases outside the gene matches. CDR3 sequence: CASSEGRQGGTGELFF. The CDR3 coding sequence is TGTGCCAGCAGTGAAGGGCGACAGGGGGGAACCGGGGAGCTGTTTTTT.

V is TRBV6-5 and J is TRBJ1-2, with 8 positions matching TRBD1. Trimming at V came to 6 bases and at J to 8 bases, leaving 14 bases not matched to a gene. The CDR3 runs 15 residues. Germline V CDR1 and CDR2: MNHEY, SVGAGI. This chain's CDR3 is CASSPRIGTGEGYTF. The CDR3 DNA reads as TGTGCCAGCAGCCCACGAATCGGGACAGGCGAGGGCTACACCTTC.

This chain links TRBV27 with TRBJ2-7; 9 positions match TRBD2. CDR3 size: 16 residues. J gave up 3 bases and V 4 bases, and 10 bases lay outside the gene matches. Germline V gene lookup returns CDR1 MNHEY and CDR2 SMNVEV (reference sequence). CDR3 nucleotides: TGTGCCAGCAGTTCCAGGGGACTAGCAGATTTCTACGAGCAGTACTTC. This sequence encodes CASSSRGLADFYEQYF.

As concerns this clone: The junction differs from germline at one of its ends, possibly a read error. The J gene is TRBJ2-1, the V gene TRBV29-1; a weak D match, TRBD2 (6 bases). The CDR3 extends over 12 amino acids. Looked up from germline, CDR1 is SQVTM and CDR2 is ANQGSEA. The CDR3 reads CFGGSSYNEQFF. Written as DNA, the CDR3 is TGTTTCGGGGGAAGCTCCTACAATGAGCAGTTCTTC.

V usage is TRBV5-1 and J usage is TRBJ1-6, with 9 bases aligning to TRBD1. This CDR3 comprises 17 residues. J was trimmed by 8 bases and V by 4 bases; bases with no gene match: 13. Germline-derived CDR1 and CDR2 are SGHRS and YFSETQ. In DNA form, the CDR3 reads TGCGCCAGCAGCCTCGTTCCGGGACAGGGAGAAGATTCACCCCTCCACTTT. It specifies CASSLVPGQGEDSPLHF.

This clone showed up just a few times. This chain links TRBV25-1 with TRBJ1-6; 7 bases align to TRBD1. V shed 6 bases and J 7 bases; nucleotides not matched to a gene: 6. The V gene's germline CDR1 is MGHDK and CDR2 SYGVNS. The CDR3 extends over 14 amino acids. The CDR3 sequence is CASSLTGTNSPLHF. The CDR3 region has the DNA TGTGCCAGCAGCTTGACAGGGACAAATTCACCCCTCCACTTT.

This clone has only one observation. The CDR3 is CASKLRTGWNSPLHF. DNA for the CDR3: TGTGCCAGTAAGCTCCGGACAGGGTGGAATTCACCCCTCCACTTT. The chain carries TRBV13 and TRBJ1-6; 8 nucleotides line up with TRBD1. The germline CDR1 and CDR2 sequences are PRHDT and FYEKMQ (reference sequence). Germline trimming cut 9 bases from V and 7 bases from J; bases unmatched to any gene: 11. This CDR3 region has 15 residues.

This chain joins TRBV28 and TRBJ2-7, with 10 bases aligning to TRBD1. The V gene's germline CDR1 is MDHEN and CDR2 SYDVKM. CDR3 length: 14 amino acids. Trimming took 5 bases from V and 7 from J; bases not matched to a gene: 8. The CDR3 protein is CASSPRQGAREQYF. In DNA, the CDR3 is TGTGCCAGCAGTCCCAGACAGGGGGCAAGGGAGCAGTACTTC.

This clone was counted a few times. The chain joins TRBV5-6 to TRBJ1-3, with TRBD1 as a possible D gene (6 bases). Trimming shortened V by 0 bases and J by 4 bases, and 11 bases separated the two germline ends. This CDR3 contains 15 residues. Germline CDR1 and CDR2: SGHDT and YYEEEE. The CDR3 DNA reads as TGTGCCAGCAGCTTGGCCGGGGGGCCAGGAAACACCATATATTTT. It yields the protein CASSLAGGPGNTIYF.

This chain links TRBV6-1 with TRBJ2-1; possible D gene TRBD1, 6 bases. Trimming took 5 bases from V and 9 from J, leaving 11 bases between them. CDR3 length: 12 residues. The germline gives CDR1 MNHNS, CDR2 SASEGT. CDR3 DNA: TGTGCCAGCAGTCCCCAAGGGGGTGAGCAGTTCTTC. Residues: CASSPQGGEQFF.

This clone has just one count. This chain uses TRBV25-1 with TRBJ2-2; D perhaps matches TRBD2 (6 bases). V lost 4 bases to trimming and J lost 3 bases, with 18 bases between them. Per germline, CDR1 MGHDK and CDR2 SYGVNS. This CDR3 is built from 17 residues. The CDR3 loop is CASSGGGGTYYTGELFF. DNA of the CDR3: TGTGCCAGCAGTGGGGGTGGCGGGACTTATTACACCGGGGAGCTGTTTTTT. Based on the CDR3 plus reference TRBV25-1 and TRBJ2-2, the full variable domain is EADIYQTPRYLVIGTGKKITLECSQTMGHDKMYWYQQDPGMELHLIHYSYGVNSTEKGDLSSESTVSRIRTEHFPLTLESARPSHTSQYLCASSGGGGTYYTGELFFGEGSRLTVL.

CDR3 nucleotide sequence: TGTGCCAGCAGCAAAGTAGGGTGTAGGGGGAACACTGAAGCTTTCTTT. This translates into CASSKVGCRGNTEAFF. The gene calls are TRBV21-1 and TRBJ1-1; the table's D call, TRBD1, has no DNA check behind it. TRBV21-1 is recorded as a pseudogene. The CDR3 length is 16 residues.

A few counts support this clone. The V call is TRBV5-1, the J call TRBJ2-5; a possible D gene is TRBD1 (7 bases). Germline lookup yields CDR1 SGHRS and CDR2 YFSETQ. V dropped 4 bases and J dropped 0 bases, with 13 bases sitting between them. This CDR3 contains 15 residues. The DNA of the CDR3 is TGCGCCAGCAGCCGGGGGACAGTTTACCAAGAGACCCAGTACTTC. Amino acids: CASSRGTVYQETQYF.

The genes are TRBV28 and TRBJ1-1; no clear D. The ends were cut back, 2 bases at V and 5 bases at J, with 12 bases in the middle. The germline V gene encodes CDR1 MDHEN and CDR2 SYDVKM. CDR3 length: 14 residues. The CDR3: CASSLGSWRTEAFF. CDR3 nucleotide sequence: TGTGCCAGCAGTTTAGGATCTTGGAGAACTGAAGCTTTCTTT.

The CDR3 region is CASSLEAGANTGELFF. The CDR3 bases are TGTGCCAGCAGCTTAGAAGCGGGCGCGAACACCGGGGAGCTGTTTTTT. The chain uses TRBV7-2 and TRBJ2-2; weak D call: TRBD2 (6 bases). Trimming removed 1 base at V and 0 bases at J, with 9 bases between. Germline CDR1 SGHTA, CDR2 FQGNSA. This CDR3 region has 16 residues.

This rearrangement joins TRBV5-1 to TRBJ1-2; TRBD1 might be the D (6 bases). The CDR3 has 15 residues. Deletions cut 0 bases from V and 8 bases from J, with 17 bases between. Germline CDR1 reads SGHRS; CDR2 reads YFSETQ. CDR3 DNA: TGCGCCAGCAGCTTGGCAACTCAGGGGAGTGAGGGCTACACCTTC. Protein sequence: CASSLATQGSEGYTF.